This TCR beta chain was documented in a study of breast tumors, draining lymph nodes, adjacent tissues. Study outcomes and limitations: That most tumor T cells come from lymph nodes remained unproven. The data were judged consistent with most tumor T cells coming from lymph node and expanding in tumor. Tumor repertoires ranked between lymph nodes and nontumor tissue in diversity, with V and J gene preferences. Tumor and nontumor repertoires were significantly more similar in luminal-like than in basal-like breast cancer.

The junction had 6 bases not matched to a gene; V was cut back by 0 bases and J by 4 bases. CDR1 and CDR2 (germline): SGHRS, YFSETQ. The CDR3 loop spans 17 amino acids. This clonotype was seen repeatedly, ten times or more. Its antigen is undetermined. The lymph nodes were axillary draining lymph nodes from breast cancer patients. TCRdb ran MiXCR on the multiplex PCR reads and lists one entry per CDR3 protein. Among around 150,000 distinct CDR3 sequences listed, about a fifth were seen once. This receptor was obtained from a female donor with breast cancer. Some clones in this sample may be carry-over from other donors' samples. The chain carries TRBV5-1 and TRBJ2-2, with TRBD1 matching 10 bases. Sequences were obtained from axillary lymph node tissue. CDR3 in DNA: TGCGCCAGCAGCTTGGCCGGGACAGGGGTCCTCACCGGGGAGCTGTTTTTT. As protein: CASSLAGTGVLTGELFF.